This TCR beta chain came from a study of T cell responses to AZD1222 COVID-19 vaccine. At the level of the study: Some second doses came at about 4 weeks and others at about 12 weeks; these were pooled. Study-level results: Possibly, clonal diversity was underestimated; donors were largely white British and included more females. Spike-specific TCR breadth and depth were elevated following two AZD1222 doses.

Clones were read by immunoSEQ multiplex PCR, and TCRdb kept only the in-frame ones, dropping some. The sample gives approximately 150,000 clones, over 75% of which show up once; approximately 2.9% is in the top ten. Germline assignment: CDR1 SGHTA and CDR2 FQGNSA. CDR3 length: 18 amino acids. V gave up 5 bases and J gave up 4 bases; unmatched junction bases: 11. This clone occurred once. Its antigen is not identified. The source is an adult in good health. The sequencing here drew on peripheral blood, taken on day 0 of AZD1222 vaccination. This sequence joins TRBV7-2 and TRBJ2-3, with 14 bases aligning to TRBD2. CDR3 loop: CASSLGTSGGTWADTQYF. The CDR3 region has the DNA TGTGCCAGCAGCCTAGGGACTAGCGGGGGTACATGGGCAGATACGCAGTATTTT.